This TCR beta chain appears in the sequencing data of a study of CD8 T cells in Susac syndrome. Whole-study context: Within the sequenced Susac syndrome patient group, five or six exhibited active disease and roughly 8 were in remission. Patients with Susac syndrome were therapy-naive, taking corticosteroids, with some also receiving intravenous immunoglobulin, or taking intravenous immunoglobulin alone at the time their blood was drawn.

The CDR3 extends over 15 amino acids. The recently defined diagnostic criteria for definite or probable disease were met by the Susac syndrome patients. The authors reverse transcribed about 0.5 to 1 ug RNA with random hexamers. Multiplex PCR with immunoSEQ amplified the TCR beta CDR3 across 54 Vbeta and 13 Jbeta. A single record per CDR3 protein comes from TCRdb applying MiXCR to the immunoSEQ multiplex PCR reads. Seen here are roughly 200,000 distinct CDR3 sequences, about 95% observed once, and the top ten hold about 0.1%. This clonotype was obtained from a human donor with Susac syndrome. The chain joins TRBV21-1 to TRBJ2-7; the table's D call, TRBD1, was not checked against the DNA. TRBV21-1 is recorded as a pseudogene. Sequencing input: CD4+ T cells from PBMCs. CDR3 coding DNA: TGTGCCAGCAGCGTCCGGGACCAAATCTCCTACGAGCAGTACTTC. It yields the protein CASSVRDQISYEQYF.